This TCR beta chain was found in a study of OX40 agonist ivuxolimab in advanced cancers. Study-wide context: Ivuxolimab, an antibody acting as an agonist of OX40 (CD134), was used to treat patients. The study's findings and limits: There was clonal expansion of CD4+ and CD8+ blood T cells by week 6 at 0.1 to 3.0 mg/kg. In CD8+ T cells, expanded clones were on average more numerous than in CD4+.

Assay used: immunoSEQ multiplex PCR; TCRdb lists only in-frame clones, some missing. The table shows around 75,000 clones, with around nine tenths occurring only once. About this clone itself: What it binds is not known.

Germline loops: CDR1 SGHNT, CDR2 YENEEA. The CDR3 loop spans 16 amino acids. Trimming removed 3 bases from V and 9 bases from J; junction bases left unmatched: 11. With baseline, cycle 4 day 1, and cycle 7 day 1 as timepoints, blood was sampled. The rearrangement uses TRBV11-3 and TRBJ2-1; 10 nucleotides line up with TRBD2. This clonotype was obtained from an adult with an advanced solid tumor such as melanoma, head and neck, liver or kidney cancer. Material: CD4+ or CD8+ T cells sorted from blood, obtained in a trial of the OX40 agonist ivuxolimab. CDR3 sequence (DNA): TGTGCCAGCAGCTTGGGATCTCTAGCGGGAGACGGTGAGCAGTTCTTC. As protein: CASSLGSLAGDGEQFF.